Listed below are T cell receptor beta chains from one sample, sequenced in a study of a mutant IDH1 vaccine in newly diagnosed glioma. TCRdb's table, derived via immunoSEQ multiplex PCR, lists solely in-frame clones and lacks some. The sample carries over 60,000 clones, 81% recorded once. Their recognized antigens are unknown. The sample here was PBMCs, taken from a glioma patient whose treatment included an IDH1 peptide vaccine. The receptors shown here come from a man between 35 and 55 years old with glioma. Each CDR3 is given with its conserved first and last residue. A D gene is named only where the DNA matches it firmly. Clone size appears in some rows only: once, few, many, or a class for an expanded clone.

.	.	TRBV5-4	TRBJ1-1	TGTGCCAGCAGCCCCCCTCGGGGACAGAACACTGAAGCTTTCTTT	CASSPPRGQNTEAFF
TRBD2	.	TRBV5-1	TRBJ2-3	TGCGCCAGCAGCTTGCGGGGCGGGGGTACAGATACGCAGTATTTT	CASSLRGGGTDTQYF
.	.	TRBV28	TRBJ2-2	TGTGCCAGCAGTCCCGGATCCAAGAACACCGGGGAGCTGTTTTTT	CASSPGSKNTGELFF
TRBD1	.	TRBV9	TRBJ2-1	TGTGCCAGCAGCGTCCTCCCGGGACAGGGTAATGAGCAGTTCTTC	CASSVLPGQGNEQFF
.	.	TRBV10-3	TRBJ2-7	TGTGCCATCAGTGGAGGGCACGAAACCTACGAGCAGTACTTC	CAISGGHETYEQYF
.	few	TRBV15	TRBJ2-5	TGTGCCACCAGCCCCATTAGGGGGGGATTCGAGGAGACCCAGTACTTC	CATSPIRGGFEETQYF
.	once	TRBV27	TRBJ2-7	TGTGCCAGCAGTCCGACTGTTGGAGCCCTCAGGGGCTACGAGCAGTACTTC	CASSPTVGALRGYEQYF
.	.	TRBV4-3	TRBJ2-1	TGCGCCAGCAGCCAAGATTGGCAGGGTTGGAATGAGCAGTTCTTC	CASSQDWQGWNEQFF
.	.	TRBV27	TRBJ1-3	TGTGCCAGCAGGGCCGGGACTTCCAGCCCCGGAAACACCATATATTTT	CASRAGTSSPGNTIYF
.	.	TRBV9	TRBJ2-1	TGTGCCAGCAGTGGGCGGGAAGACAATGAGCAGTTCTTC	CASSGREDNEQFF
.	.	TRBV11-2	TRBJ2-2	TGTGCCAGCAGCGAGAGGACTAAGACCTTGATGGGCACCGGGGAGCTGTTTTTT	CASSERTKTLMGTGELFF
TRBD1	.	TRBV4-3	TRBJ1-6	TGCGCCAGCAGCCAAGCGAGGGGACAGTATAATTCACCCCTCCACTTT	CASSQARGQYNSPLHF
.	.	TRBV30	TRBJ2-6	TGTGCCTGGAGTACGCATACTGGGGCCAACGTCCTGACTTTC	CAWSTHTGANVLTF
.	.	TRBV5-1	TRBJ1-6	TGCGCCAGCAGCTTAGCAGGGGTCAATTCACCCCTCCACTTT	CASSLAGVNSPLHF
.	.	TRBV7-9	TRBJ2-1	TGTGCCAGCAGCCTGTTGACAGGTCAAATTCACAATGAGCAGTTCTTC	CASSLLTGQIHNEQFF
TRBD1	.	TRBV5-1	TRBJ2-2	TGCGCCAGCAGCTTGGGGCACAGGGGGGCGAACACCGGGGAGCTGTTTTTT	CASSLGHRGANTGELFF
TRBD1	few	TRBV25-1	TRBJ1-2	TGTGCCAGCAGTGATGAGGCAGGGGGGGACTATGGCTACACCTTC	CASSDEAGGDYGYTF
.	few	TRBV12-2	TRBJ1-5	TGTGCAAGTCGCCCCGGACGGGGAGGTCAGCCCCAGCATTTT	CASRPGRGGQPQHF
TRBD1	.	TRBV28	TRBJ1-2	TGTGCCAGCAGGCCACACCGGGACAGGGGCGGACATATCTACACCTTC	CASRPHRDRGGHIYTF
.	.	TRBV30	TRBJ2-5	TGTGCCTGGACAGGAAACAAGGAGACCCAGTACTTC	CAWTGNKETQYF
.	.	TRBV2	TRBJ1-4	TGTGCCAGCAGTGTTAGGGCGGGTGAAAAACTGTTTTTT	CASSVRAGEKLFF
.	.	TRBV23-1	TRBJ2-7	TGCGCCAGCAGTCACATGGTGAGCTCCTACGAGCAGTACTTC	CASSHMVSSYEQYF
.	.	TRBV7-9	TRBJ1-2	TGTGCCAGCAGCCCCTCCGGCCAGGGAGGGGTCTATGGCTACACCTTC	CASSPSGQGGVYGYTF